This T cell receptor (beta chain) is drawn from a study of cytomegalovirus exposure and HLA in healthy donors (dated by TCRdb to the late 2010s). Broadly, across the study: An earlier analysis of 587 of the donors reported over 250 Gb of sequence data and 95 million to 130 million unique TCR beta sequences obtained from roughly 170 million T cells. Alongside the repertoire data, information on donor age, sex, ethnicity and CMV serostatus was compiled. Four to six DR-DQ haplotypes were handled as single units for association and clustering, since linkage in the cohort was strong. The aim of the study was to test whether cataloging public T cell receptors could identify signatures of past pathogen exposure. An earlier analysis of 587 of the donors applied high-throughput TCR beta sequencing to assess whether each TCR beta V gene segment acted as functional or pseudogenic. Class I and class II HLA loci were covered by the typing at four-digit resolution. Genome-wide SNP genotypes for about 60% of the roughly 700 donors were used in a later genetic analysis, which treated that subset as a discovery cohort. Every repertoire in the discovery cohort had been generated on one and the same sequencing platform. The study combined high-throughput TCR immunosequencing, statistical association of individual TCRs with disease status, and machine learning to predict cytomegalovirus infection status. A later analysis re-examined previously published TCR beta repertoires from 600 to 700 donors and added high-resolution HLA genotyping to investigate patterns of TCR occurrence. On average, roughly 240,000 unique TCR beta nucleotide sequences were sequenced per donor among some 430 genotyped donors of the cohort, with roughly 18% of those sequences being non-productive. The study used immunosequencing to profile the T cell repertoires of some 600 subjects and linked those repertoires to cytomegalovirus serostatus. The number of typed donors differed by locus: roughly 620-630 for A, B, C, DRB1 and DQB1; some 500 for DQA1; 606 for DPA1; and around 450 for DPB1. Of the roughly 400 genotyped donors, 81% were placed in the genetic ancestry cluster associated with self-reported Caucasian donors. In the later analysis, no new phenotypic data were used to find candidate immune exposures; instead, reliance was placed on TCR beta sequences and their occurrence across donors. About 330 gigabases of sequencing data and roughly 80 million unique TCR sequences made up an early release that covered several hundred HLA-typed donors. In addition to the first cohort of around 670 subjects, a separate validation cohort of 130 or so different subjects was used.

In total, 630 or so healthy bone marrow donors made up the cohort. Cohort members were all nominally healthy when sampled, although unrecorded immune exposures were likely present. The donor was CMV seronegative and belonged to the group of 352 seronegative cohort members. Every donor gave a peripheral blood sample, and the peripheral blood mononuclear cells from that sample were used for TCR beta sequencing. The Qiagen DNeasy Blood Extraction Kit was used to extract genomic DNA from the blood cell samples. Results and caveats for the whole study, not just this receptor: The classifier was reported to diagnose cytomegalovirus status with high specificity and sensitivity in both the original cohort and the validation cohort. A later genetic analysis reported fewer N-insertions in productive TCRs among donors in an Asian-associated ancestry cluster than the roughly 620-donor mean. In a later analysis, several top co-occurrence clusters were reported to appear linked to parvovirus B19, influenza, CMV and Epstein-Barr virus. The authors suggested that the approach could potentially be generalized to other disease states and immunological phenotypes. The study listed 164 TCR beta chains as associated with cytomegalovirus. For the cohort, immune exposure information was limited to CMV serostatus. Because HLA typing was unavailable for some donors at each locus, only the typed subset was used in association tests. According to a later analysis, most CMV-associated TCR beta chains appeared to be HLA-restricted, and the HLA associations seemed to be driven largely by CMV exposure. In an earlier analysis of around 600 of the donors, most TCR beta V segments were observed in productive rearrangements about 87% or about 30% of the time, broadly matching IMGT annotations. A cluster of highly shared sequence variants was judged likely to be a technical artifact of the sequencing pipeline. Three of the identified cytomegalovirus-associated TCR beta chains were confirmed in vitro to be specific for cytomegalovirus antigens. In a later analysis, HLA-associated TCR beta chains showed more clonal expansion and lower generation probabilities than non-associated chains that were equally common. The earlier analysis of some 540 of the donors excluded about 16 rarely observed V segments, including chromosome 9 orphons, because counts were too low. Sequencing depth was assumed to be roughly uniform across donors in the presence/absence analyses, though that assumption may not hold. Most TCR sequences were observed very rarely across donors, whereas some public TCRs were present in many individuals. A later genetic analysis associated a missense DCLRE1C variant with V-gene and J-gene trimming of TCR beta chains, and an independent cohort replicated the association. The cohort was sequenced for TCR beta chains only, and without alpha or paired-chain data the features that could be detected were limited. When HLA alleles, especially DR and DQ, strongly co-occurred, attributing TCR associations to individual alleles was difficult. In a later analysis, the rate of TCR association differed among HLA loci, with DRB1 alleles having the most associated TCRs and HLA-C alleles having the fewest. A further reported finding was that TCR beta sequences accurately predicted the HLA-A and HLA-B alleles for most subjects in the first cohort. Because the 87-base-pair reads could not distinguish some IMGT-functional V segments, including TRBV6-2 and TRBV6-3, those segments were excluded. In a later analysis, some 18,000 TCR beta sequences were associated with specific HLA alleles at a false discovery rate of 0.05. Linkage disequilibrium might explain the correlated functional status among segregating V segments, but an unknown experimental factor could not be excluded.

V loses 0 bases at its end and J loses 8 bases; junction bases beyond the gene matches: 12. The CDR3 runs 17 amino acids, cysteine and phenylalanine included. Solely the CDR3 DNA is kept, with 51 bases framed from the first base. The germline V gene specifies SQVTM as CDR1 and ANQGSEA as CDR2. On this clone itself: This clone's antigen is unknown. Per-base quality was not reported, and no clone a single base away is much larger than it.

Libraries came from the immunoSEQ multiplex PCR assay. For the multiplex PCR, a mixture combining 60 forward primers for TCR Vbeta segments and 13 reverse primers for TCR Jbeta segments was used. A multiplex PCR assay on genomic DNA amplified the CDR3 region of rearranged TCR beta genes. On the Illumina HiSeq System, the amplified TCR beta libraries were sequenced as 87-base-pair reads. On the study's bioinformatics: Across the 700 or so repertoires, a later analysis counted approximately 75 million unique TCR beta chains, approximately 12 million of which were shared by at least two donors. To remove PCR and sequencing errors, raw reads were error-corrected and collapsed into unique sequences using a nearest-neighbor algorithm that merged closely related sequences. CDR3 sequences were aligned to IMGT reference sequences to assign V, D and J gene segments. For a sequence to be retained, a match of at least six nucleotides was required to both a V gene segment and a J gene segment. Rearrangements were classified as productive when the CDR3 lacked stop codons and remained in frame with V and J, and all other rearrangements were classified as non-productive. CDR3 was defined according to IMGT convention as the region running from the second conserved V-encoded cysteine to the conserved J-encoded phenylalanine. The earlier analysis of about 640 of the donors excluded any sequence lacking an unambiguous match to a single V gene segment. An earlier analysis of a few hundred of the donors classified V segments as functional when productive rearrangements were above 56.7% and as segregating when the standard deviation between donors was above 5%. A statistical classification framework was built for diagnosing cytomegalovirus status from the catalog of TCR beta chain sequences. In a later analysis, V and J genes were assigned by comparing TCR nucleotide sequences against IMGT/GENE-DB human TR gene sequences. Using the TCRdist pipeline, a later analysis assigned CDR3 sequences along with most-parsimonious VDJ recombination scenarios. A later analysis defined each TCR beta chain by its CDR3 amino acid sequence plus V-gene family, and excluded reads lacking a unique V-gene family. In a later analysis, around 650 highly shared, low-generation-probability nucleotide sequences were removed to address suspected cross-contamination and a sequencing artifact. In a later analysis, a clonal expansion index was calculated for each public chain from normalized within-repertoire ranks of inferred template counts. A later analysis computed generation probabilities with a VDJ recombination model fitted to out-of-frame rearrangements, and checked the results against IGoR. Hypergeometric tests were used in a later analysis to score TCR-TCR, TCR-HLA and TCR-CMV co-occurrence, with a repertoire-size bias correction applied to the TCR pairs. To estimate false discovery rates, a later analysis permuted the HLA or CMV assignments 20 times. A later analysis grouped co-occurring TCRs with DBSCAN, adding TCRdist sequence similarity when clustering within HLA-allele-positive subsets. Co-occurrence clustering excluded repertoires with fewer than 30,000 or more than 120,000 public chains, plus five with anomalous nucleotide sharing. The immuneACCESS repertoire file appears here via TCRdb, limited to in-frame rearrangements. These files lack a portion of the clones; in checked studies, under half of the deficit traces to unresolved V genes, and the cause of the others is not known. The V and J calls and the clone size are those of that table, but D and trimming were determined from the DNA. This sample holds some 160,000 clones; roughly 79% were observed only once. The ten largest clones add up to about 1.4% of the sample.

The sequencing input was PBMCs. The sequence joins TRBV29-1 to TRBJ2-4; 11 bases in between match TRBD2. The TCR comes from a middle-aged man in good health and CMV-seronegative. The sequenced DNA: TGCAGCGTTGAAGATCGGGGTAGCGGGAGGGCCGGGGACATTCAGTACTTC. It translates as CSVEDRGSGRAGDIQYF.